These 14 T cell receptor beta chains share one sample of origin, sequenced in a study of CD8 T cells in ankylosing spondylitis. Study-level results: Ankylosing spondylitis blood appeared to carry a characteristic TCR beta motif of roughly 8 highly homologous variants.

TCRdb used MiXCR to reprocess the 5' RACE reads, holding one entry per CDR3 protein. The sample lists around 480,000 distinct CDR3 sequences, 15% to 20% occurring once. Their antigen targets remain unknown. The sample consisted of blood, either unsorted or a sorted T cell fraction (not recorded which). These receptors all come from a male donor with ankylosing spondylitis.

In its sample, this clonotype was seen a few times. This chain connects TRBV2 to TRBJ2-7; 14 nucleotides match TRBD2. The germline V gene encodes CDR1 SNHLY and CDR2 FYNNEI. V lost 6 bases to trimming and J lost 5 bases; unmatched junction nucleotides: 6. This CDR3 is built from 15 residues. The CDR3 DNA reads TGTGCCAGCAGGGCAGGACTAGCGGGGGGCGACGAGCAGTACTTC. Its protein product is CASRAGLAGGDEQYF.

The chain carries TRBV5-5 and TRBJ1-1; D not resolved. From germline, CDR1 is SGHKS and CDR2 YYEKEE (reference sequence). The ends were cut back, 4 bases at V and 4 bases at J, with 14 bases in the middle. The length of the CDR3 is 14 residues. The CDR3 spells CASSPGYVGTEAFF. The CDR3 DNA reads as TGTGCCAGCAGCCCGGGATATGTGGGCACTGAAGCTTTCTTT.

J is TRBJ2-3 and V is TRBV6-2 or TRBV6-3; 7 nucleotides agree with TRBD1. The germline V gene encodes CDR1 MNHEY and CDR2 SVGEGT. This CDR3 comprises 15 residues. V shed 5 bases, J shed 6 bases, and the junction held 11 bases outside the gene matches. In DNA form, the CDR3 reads TGTGCCAGCAGTAATAGACAGGGTTGGAAGGATACGCAGTATTTT. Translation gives CASSNRQGWKDTQYF.

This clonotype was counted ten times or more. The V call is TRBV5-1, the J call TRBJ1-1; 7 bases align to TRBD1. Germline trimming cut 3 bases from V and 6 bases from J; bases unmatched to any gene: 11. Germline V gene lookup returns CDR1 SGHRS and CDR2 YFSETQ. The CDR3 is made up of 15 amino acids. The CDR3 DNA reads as TGCGCCAGCAGCTCGATGACAGGGAAGGGGCCTGAAGCTTTCTTT. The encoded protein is CASSSMTGKGPEAFF.

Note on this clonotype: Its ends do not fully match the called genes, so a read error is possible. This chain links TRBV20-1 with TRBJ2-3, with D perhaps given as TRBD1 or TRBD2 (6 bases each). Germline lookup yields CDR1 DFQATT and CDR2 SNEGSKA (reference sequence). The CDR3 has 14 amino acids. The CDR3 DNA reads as TGCAGTGCCCCGGGGGCGCGGGGCACAGATAAGCAGTATTTT. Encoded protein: CSAPGARGTDKQYF.

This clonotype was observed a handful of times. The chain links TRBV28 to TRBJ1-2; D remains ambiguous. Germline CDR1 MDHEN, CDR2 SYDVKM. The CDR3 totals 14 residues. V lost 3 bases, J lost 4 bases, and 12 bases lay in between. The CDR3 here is CASSLEAGSYGYTF. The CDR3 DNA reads TGTGCCAGCAGTTTGGAGGCAGGCTCCTATGGCTACACCTTC.

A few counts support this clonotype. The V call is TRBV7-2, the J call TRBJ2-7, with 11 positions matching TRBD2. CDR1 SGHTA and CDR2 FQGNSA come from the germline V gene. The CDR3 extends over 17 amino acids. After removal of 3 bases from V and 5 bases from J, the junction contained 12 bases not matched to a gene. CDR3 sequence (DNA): TGTGCCAGCAGCTTTACTAGCGGGAGTAGTACACGGAACGAGCAGTACTTC. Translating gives CASSFTSGSSTRNEQYF.

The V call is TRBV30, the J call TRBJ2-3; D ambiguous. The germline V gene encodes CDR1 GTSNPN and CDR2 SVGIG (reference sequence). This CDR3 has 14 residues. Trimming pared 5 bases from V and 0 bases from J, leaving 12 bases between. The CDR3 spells CAWGRDLSTDTQYF. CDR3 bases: TGTGCCTGGGGACGCGACCTTAGCACAGATACGCAGTATTTT.

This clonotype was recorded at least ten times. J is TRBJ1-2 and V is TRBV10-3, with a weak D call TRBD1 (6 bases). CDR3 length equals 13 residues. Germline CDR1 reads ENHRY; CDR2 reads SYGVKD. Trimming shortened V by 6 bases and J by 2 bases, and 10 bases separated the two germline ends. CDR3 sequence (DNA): TGTGCCATCAGCCGGGACACAAACTATGGCTACACCTTC. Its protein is CAISRDTNYGYTF.

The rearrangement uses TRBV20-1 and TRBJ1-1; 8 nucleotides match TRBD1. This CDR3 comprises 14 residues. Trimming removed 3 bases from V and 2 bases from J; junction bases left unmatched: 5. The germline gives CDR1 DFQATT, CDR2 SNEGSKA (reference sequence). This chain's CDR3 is CSARQGASNTEAFF. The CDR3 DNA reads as TGCAGTGCTAGGCAGGGGGCAAGTAACACTGAAGCTTTCTTT.

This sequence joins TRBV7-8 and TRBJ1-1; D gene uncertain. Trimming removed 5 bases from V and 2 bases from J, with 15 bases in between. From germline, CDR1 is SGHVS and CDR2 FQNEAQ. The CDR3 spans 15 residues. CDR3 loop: CASSPRAEYNTEAFF. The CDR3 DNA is TGTGCCAGCAGCCCCCGGGCGGAATATAACACTGAAGCTTTCTTT.

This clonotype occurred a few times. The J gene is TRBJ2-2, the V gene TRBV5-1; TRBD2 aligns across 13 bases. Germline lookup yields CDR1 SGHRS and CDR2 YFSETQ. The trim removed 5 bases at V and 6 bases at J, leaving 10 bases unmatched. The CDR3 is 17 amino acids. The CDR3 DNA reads TGCGCCAGCAGTGCCGGGACTAGCGGGATTGGGGCCGGGGAGCTGTTTTTT. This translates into CASSAGTSGIGAGELFF.

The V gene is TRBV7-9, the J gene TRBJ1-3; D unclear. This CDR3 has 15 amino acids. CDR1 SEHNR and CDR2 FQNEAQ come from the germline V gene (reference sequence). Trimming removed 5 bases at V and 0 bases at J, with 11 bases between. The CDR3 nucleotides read TGTGCCAGCAGCCGAGGACTGTCCTCTGGAAACACCATATATTTT. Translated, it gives CASSRGLSSGNTIYF.

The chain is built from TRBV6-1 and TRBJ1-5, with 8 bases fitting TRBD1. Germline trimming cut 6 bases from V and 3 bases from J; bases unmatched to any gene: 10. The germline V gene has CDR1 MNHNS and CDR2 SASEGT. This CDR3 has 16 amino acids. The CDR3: CASRGNDRGDNQPQHF. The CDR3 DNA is TGTGCCAGCAGAGGTAACGACAGGGGAGACAATCAGCCCCAGCATTTT.